This TCR beta chain was sequenced in a study of T cell responses to AZD1222 COVID-19 vaccine. Germline V gene lookup returns CDR1 LNHDA and CDR2 SQIVND (reference sequence). V was clipped by 5 bases and J by 2 bases, with 18 bases between them. The CDR3 has 16 amino acids. Sequencing used immunoSEQ multiplex PCR; TCRdb keeps in-frame clones, though not all of them. The sample carries approximately 130,000 clones, 70% to 90% recorded once. The sample consisted of peripheral blood, taken 28 days after the second AZD1222 dose. The chain combines TRBV19 with TRBJ1-1, with D tentatively TRBD1 (5 bases). This clonotype was obtained from an adult who received the AZD1222 COVID-19 vaccine. This CDR3 is CASSSDTRGVNTEAFF. As DNA, the CDR3 is TGTGCCAGTAGTTCGGACACCCGGGGGGTAAACACTGAAGCTTTCTTT.